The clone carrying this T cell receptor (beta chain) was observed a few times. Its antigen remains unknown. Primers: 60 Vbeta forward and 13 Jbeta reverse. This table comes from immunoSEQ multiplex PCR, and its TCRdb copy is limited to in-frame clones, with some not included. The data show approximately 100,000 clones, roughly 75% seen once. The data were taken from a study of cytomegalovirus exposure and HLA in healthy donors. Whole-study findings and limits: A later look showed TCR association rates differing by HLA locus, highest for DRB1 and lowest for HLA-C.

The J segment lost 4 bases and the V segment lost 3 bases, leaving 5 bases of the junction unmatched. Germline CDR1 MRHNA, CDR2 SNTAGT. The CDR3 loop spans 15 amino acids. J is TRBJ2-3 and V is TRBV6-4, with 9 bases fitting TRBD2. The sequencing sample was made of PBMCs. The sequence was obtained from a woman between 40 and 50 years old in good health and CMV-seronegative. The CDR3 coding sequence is TGTGCCAGCAGTGAATTGGCGGGAGGGCCAGATACGCAGTATTTT. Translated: CASSELAGGPDTQYF.